These T cell receptor beta chains were read from a single sample in a study of shared clonotypes between healthy human individuals. Some clones are missing from TCRdb's copy, which holds only in-frame ones; the method was immunoSEQ multiplex PCR. The sample records 2 million to 3 million clones, 93% being singletons. The sample consisted of naive CD4+ T cells from PBMCs. The receptors were sampled from a man aged 18-30 years in good health. Some clones in this sample may be carry-over from other donors' samples. The CDR3 runs from the conserved cysteine through the conserved F or W. Fields, in order: J gene, clone size, D gene, CDR3 length, V gene, CDR3 protein, CDR3 DNA. A D gene is named only where the DNA matches it firmly. A row's size may be missing; if present it is once, few, many or a size class.

TRBJ1-2 . . 14 TRBV18 CASSPQAGGKGYTF TGTGCCAGCTCACCACAAGCTGGGGGGAAAGGCTACACCTTC
TRBJ2-1 . TRBD2 15 TRBV19 CASSIWPSGDNEQFF TGTGCCAGTAGTATCTGGCCTAGCGGGGACAATGAGCAGTTCTTC
TRBJ1-5 once TRBD1 15 TRBV27 CASSLLGTGHQPQHF TGTGCCAGCAGTTTATTAGGGACAGGGCATCAGCCCCAGCATTTT
TRBJ2-7 . . 13 TRBV27 CASSFGLGGEQYF TGTGCCAGCAGTTTCGGCCTTGGGGGGGAGCAGTACTTC
TRBJ1-2 . TRBD1 17 TRBV28 CASSLSRGTGGVYGYTF TGTGCCAGCAGTTTATCACGTGGGACAGGGGGCGTTTATGGCTACACCTTC
TRBJ1-2 . TRBD1 14 TRBV7-9 CASSLQDRKYGYTF TGTGCCAGCAGCTTACAGGACAGGAAGTATGGCTACACCTTC
TRBJ2-1 . TRBD2 16 TRBV27 CASSWIGRDLRNEQFF TGTGCCAGCAGTTGGATCGGGAGGGATTTGAGAAATGAGCAGTTCTTC
TRBJ2-5 . . 14 TRBV5-8 CASSLGLAFKSQYF TGTGCCAGCAGCTTGGGGCTGGCCTTCAAGAGCCAGTACTTC
TRBJ2-1 . . 17 TRBV19 CASNGGRLSSSYNEQFF TGTGCCAGTAATGGGGGCCGACTTTCGAGCTCCTACAATGAGCAGTTCTTC
TRBJ1-1 . . 15 TRBV28 CASSFGAVGDTEAFF TGTGCCAGCAGTTTTGGGGCGGTGGGTGACACTGAAGCTTTCTTT
TRBJ2-7 . TRBD1 11 TRBV20-1 CSHRGLSEQYF TGCAGTCACAGGGGATTGAGCGAGCAGTACTTC
TRBJ2-1 . . 12 TRBV4-2 CACDAIYNEQFF TGTGCCTGCGACGCCATTTACAATGAGCAGTTCTTC
TRBJ2-7 . TRBD2 15 TRBV5-6 CASSFSGRTSYEQYF TGTGCCAGCAGCTTTAGCGGGAGGACCTCCTACGAGCAGTACTTC
TRBJ2-7 . . 12 TRBV18 CASSVGPYEQYF TGTGCCAGCTCAGTCGGGCCCTACGAGCAGTACTTC
TRBJ1-1 . TRBD1 14 TRBV6-5 CASSLNRGSTEAFF TGTGCCAGCAGTTTGAACAGGGGGAGCACTGAAGCTTTCTTT
TRBJ1-5 . . 15 TRBV5-1 CASSLYSGNNQPQHF TGCGCCAGCAGCTTGTACTCAGGGAACAATCAGCCCCAGCATTTT
TRBJ1-2 . . 12 TRBV29-1 CSVQGGGYGYTF TGCAGCGTTCAAGGGGGAGGCTATGGCTACACCTTC
TRBJ1-1 once . 14 TRBV30 CAWSVAGAGTEAFF TGTGCCTGGAGTGTAGCGGGGGCAGGCACTGAAGCTTTCTTT
TRBJ1-4 few . 16 TRBV9 CASSVAPGSGGEKLFF TGTGCCAGCAGCGTAGCCCCCGGGTCTGGGGGGGAAAAACTGTTTTTT
TRBJ1-1 . TRBD1 15 TRBV6-1 CASSPGTGAANPAFF TGTGCCAGCAGTCCCGGGACAGGGGCCGCCAACCCGGCTTTCTTT
TRBJ2-2 . TRBD2 16 TRBV28 CASSSATSENTGELFF TGTGCCAGCAGTTCCGCGACTAGCGAGAACACCGGGGAGCTGTTTTTT
TRBJ1-3 . TRBD1 15 TRBV7-9 CASSLGTGSGNTIYF TGTGCCAGCAGCCTAGGGACAGGGTCTGGAAACACCATATATTTT
TRBJ2-7 . TRBD1 15 TRBV10-2 CASSEPGQGVYEQYF TGCGCCAGCAGTGAACCGGGACAGGGTGTCTACGAGCAGTACTTC
TRBJ2-7 . TRBD2 15 TRBV6-1 CASRLGVGTSNEQYF TGTGCCAGCCGATTGGGGGTCGGGACTAGTAACGAGCAGTACTTC
TRBJ1-6 . TRBD1 14 TRBV10-3 CAISPGQGHRALHF TGTGCCATCAGCCCGGGACAGGGCCATAGGGCCCTCCACTTT
TRBJ2-5 . . 16 TRBV27 CASSSAGTGLKGTQYF TGTGCCAGCAGTTCAGCCGGGACGGGCTTAAAGGGGACCCAGTACTTC
TRBJ1-1 once TRBD1 14 TRBV7-9 CASSHNTGETEAFF TGTGCCAGCAGCCATAATACAGGGGAGACTGAAGCTTTCTTT
TRBJ2-3 . . 15 TRBV7-3 CASSLIGIRTDTQYF TGTGCCAGCAGCTTAATCGGGATACGCACAGATACGCAGTATTTT
TRBJ2-1 . TRBD2 16 TRBV7-3 CASSISAGGPGNEQFF TGTGCCAGCAGCATATCCGCGGGAGGGCCGGGGAATGAGCAGTTCTTC
TRBJ1-4 . . 15 TRBV6-5 CASRLQGATNEKLFF TGTGCCAGCAGGCTCCAGGGAGCGACTAATGAAAAACTGTTTTTT
TRBJ1-2 once . 14 TRBV9 CASSLTGQNYGYTF TGTGCCAGCAGCCTGACCGGCCAAAACTATGGCTACACCTTC
TRBJ2-5 . TRBD1 13 TRBV11-1 CASSEGQGMSQYF TGTGCCAGCAGCGAAGGACAGGGGATGTCCCAGTACTTC
TRBJ2-7 . TRBD2 11 TRBV28 CAGGSPYEQYF TGTGCGGGGGGGAGTCCCTACGAGCAGTACTTC
TRBJ2-6 . TRBD2 18 TRBV10-3 CAIRDSGLAGAHEVVLTF TGTGCCATCAGGGATTCCGGACTAGCGGGAGCACACGAGGTCGTCCTGACTTTC
TRBJ2-2 . . 20 TRBV4-1 CASSPAASGTYWAGTGELFF TGCGCCAGCAGCCCTGCTGCCTCCGGGACCTACTGGGCGGGCACCGGGGAGCTGTTTTTT
TRBJ1-1 . TRBD1 15 TRBV9 CASSVRTGKNTEAFF TGTGCCAGCAGCGTCCGGACAGGAAAGAACACTGAAGCTTTCTTT
TRBJ2-7 once . 15 TRBV28 CASSPGGSQSYEQYF TGTGCCAGCAGCCCCGGCGGGTCCCAGTCCTACGAGCAGTACTTC
TRBJ2-5 . TRBD1 14 TRBV12-5 CASGLGGRGETQYF TGTGCTAGTGGTTTAGGGGGCCGTGGGGAGACCCAGTACTTC
TRBJ1-2 . TRBD1 18 TRBV28 CASSSPGTGAGPLFGYTF TGTGCCAGCAGTTCCCCGGGGACAGGGGCCGGCCCGCTATTCGGCTACACCTTC
TRBJ2-7 . TRBD2 16 TRBV4-2 CASSQDPGRAAYEQYF TGTGCCAGCAGCCAAGACCCCGGGAGGGCGGCCTACGAGCAGTACTTC
TRBJ2-7 few . 12 TRBV28 CASSLRDYEQYF TGTGCCAGCAGTTTAAGGGACTACGAGCAGTACTTC
TRBJ1-1 . . 14 TRBV27 CASSFRDSYSEAFF TGTGCCAGCAGTTTTCGGGACTCTTATTCTGAAGCTTTCTTT
TRBJ2-4 once TRBD1 15 TRBV27 CASSSHRGQGNIQYF TGTGCCAGCAGTTCGCACAGGGGACAGGGAAACATTCAGTACTTC
TRBJ1-5 . . 16 TRBV19 CASSYHGLDSNQPQHF TGTGCCAGTAGTTACCACGGACTTGATAGCAATCAGCCCCAGCATTTT
TRBJ1-4 . TRBD1 11 TRBV20-1 CSALTGEKLFF TGCAGTGCGCTGACAGGGGAAAAACTGTTTTTT
TRBJ2-2 . . 16 TRBV7-3 CASSLLPPRLAGELFF TGTGCCAGCAGCTTACTCCCCCCCCGGTTGGCCGGGGAGCTGTTTTTT
TRBJ2-5 . . 14 TRBV9 CASSAGGLIETQYF TGTGCCAGCAGCGCGGGGGGCCTCATCGAGACCCAGTACTTC
TRBJ1-5 . TRBD1 13 TRBV10-3 CATQGELNQPQHF TGTGCCACCCAGGGGGAACTCAATCAGCCCCAGCATTTT
TRBJ2-7 . TRBD2 13 TRBV28 CASSLAGAYEQYF TGTGCCAGCAGTCTAGCGGGGGCCTACGAGCAGTACTTC
TRBJ2-2 . TRBD2 17 TRBV18 CASSPKFSGRYTGELFF TGTGCCAGCTCACCAAAGTTCAGCGGGAGGTACACCGGGGAGCTGTTTTTT
TRBJ1-4 . . 16 TRBV4-1 CASSQRQGLTNEKLFF TGCGCCAGCAGCCAACGGCAGGGGCTTACTAATGAAAAACTGTTTTTT
TRBJ2-3 . TRBD1 14 TRBV28 CASSLIGGADTQYF TGTGCCAGCAGTTTAATAGGGGGCGCAGATACGCAGTATTTT
TRBJ2-3 . . 15 TRBV4-2 CASSPGAGLTDTQYF TGTGCCAGCAGCCCGGGGGCGGGACTCACAGATACGCAGTATTTT
TRBJ1-4 . . 12 TRBV6-1 CASSRLTEKLFF TGTGCCAGCAGTAGACTTACGGAAAAACTGTTTTTT
TRBJ2-7 . . 13 TRBV7-6 CASARGSIYEQYF TGTGCCAGCGCGAGGGGAAGCATCTACGAGCAGTACTTC
TRBJ2-4 . . 13 TRBV19 CASSWDISNIQYF TGTGCCAGTAGTTGGGACATAAGTAACATTCAGTACTTC